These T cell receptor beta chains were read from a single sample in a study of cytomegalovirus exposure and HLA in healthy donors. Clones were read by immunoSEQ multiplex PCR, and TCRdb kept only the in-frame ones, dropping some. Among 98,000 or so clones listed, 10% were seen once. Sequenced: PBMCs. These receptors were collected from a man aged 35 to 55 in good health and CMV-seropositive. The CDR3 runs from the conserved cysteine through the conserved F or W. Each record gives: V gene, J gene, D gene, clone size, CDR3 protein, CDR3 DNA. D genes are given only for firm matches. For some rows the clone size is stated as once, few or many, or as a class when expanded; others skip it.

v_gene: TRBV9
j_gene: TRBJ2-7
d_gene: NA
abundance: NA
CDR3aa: CASSLKATAPSYEQYF
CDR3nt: TGTGCCAGCAGCTTGAAGGCGACAGCACCCTCCTACGAGCAGTACTTC

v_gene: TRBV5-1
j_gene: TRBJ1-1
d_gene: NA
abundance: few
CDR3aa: CASRPGVNTEAFF
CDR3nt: TGCGCCTCCCGTCCGGGGGTCAACACTGAAGCTTTCTTT

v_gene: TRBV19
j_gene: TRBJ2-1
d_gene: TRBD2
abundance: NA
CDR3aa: CASSGRAIKPYNEQFF
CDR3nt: TGTGCCAGTAGCGGGAGGGCGATCAAACCATACAATGAGCAGTTCTTC

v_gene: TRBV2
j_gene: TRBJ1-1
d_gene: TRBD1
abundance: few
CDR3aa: CASRQGRTEAFF
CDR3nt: TGTGCCAGCAGACAGGGGAGGACTGAAGCTTTCTTT

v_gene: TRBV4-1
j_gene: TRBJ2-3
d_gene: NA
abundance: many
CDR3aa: CASSLIVNFSTDTQYF
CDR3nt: TGCGCCAGCAGCCTTATAGTCAACTTTAGCACAGATACGCAGTATTTT

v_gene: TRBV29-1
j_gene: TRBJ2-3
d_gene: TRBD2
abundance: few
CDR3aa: CSVGLAGGTDTQYF
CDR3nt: TGCAGCGTTGGACTAGCGGGAGGGACAGATACGCAGTATTTT

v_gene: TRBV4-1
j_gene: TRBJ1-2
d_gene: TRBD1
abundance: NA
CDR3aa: CASSQGQGRGYGYTF
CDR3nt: TGCGCCAGCAGCCAGGGACAGGGACGCGGCTATGGCTACACCTTC

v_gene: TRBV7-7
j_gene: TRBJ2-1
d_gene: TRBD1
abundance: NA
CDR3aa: CASSVGTGVYNEQFF
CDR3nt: TGTGCTAGCAGCGTAGGGACAGGGGTTTACAATGAGCAGTTCTTC

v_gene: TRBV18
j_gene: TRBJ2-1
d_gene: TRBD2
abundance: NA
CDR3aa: CASSPGIAGDNEQFF
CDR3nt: TGTGCCAGCTCACCGGGGATAGCGGGGGACAATGAGCAGTTCTTC

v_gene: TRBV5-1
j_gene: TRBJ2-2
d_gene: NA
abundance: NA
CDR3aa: CASSRKGDTGELFF
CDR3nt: TGCGCCAGCAGCAGGAAGGGGGACACCGGGGAGCTGTTTTTT

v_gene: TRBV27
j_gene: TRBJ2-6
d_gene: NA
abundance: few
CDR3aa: CASSLVGSGANVLTF
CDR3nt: TGTGCCAGCAGTCTTGTCGGCTCTGGGGCCAACGTCCTGACTTTC

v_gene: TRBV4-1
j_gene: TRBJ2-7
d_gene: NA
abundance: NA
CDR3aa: CASSQYLSGEQYF
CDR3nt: TGCGCCAGCAGCCAGTACCTCTCGGGCGAGCAGTACTTC

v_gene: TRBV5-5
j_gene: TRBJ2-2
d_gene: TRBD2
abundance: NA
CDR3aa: CASRAGEPGELFF
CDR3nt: TGTGCAAGCAGGGCGGGAGAGCCCGGGGAGCTGTTTTTT

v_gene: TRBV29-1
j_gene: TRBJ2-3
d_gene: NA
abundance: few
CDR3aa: CSAGRGITDTQYF
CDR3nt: TGCAGCGCTGGGAGGGGGATCACAGATACGCAGTATTTT

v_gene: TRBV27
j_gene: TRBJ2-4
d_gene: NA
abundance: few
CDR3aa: CASSWGVSNIQYF
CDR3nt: TGTGCCAGCAGTTGGGGGGTATCTAACATTCAGTACTTC

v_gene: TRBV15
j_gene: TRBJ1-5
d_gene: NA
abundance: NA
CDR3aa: CATSRGRDSDQPQHF
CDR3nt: TGTGCCACCAGCAGAGGACGGGACTCTGATCAGCCCCAGCATTTT

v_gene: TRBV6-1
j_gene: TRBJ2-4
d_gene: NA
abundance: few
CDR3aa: CASSPDSLAKNIQYF
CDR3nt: TGTGCCAGCAGTCCCGACAGCCTAGCCAAAAACATTCAGTACTTC

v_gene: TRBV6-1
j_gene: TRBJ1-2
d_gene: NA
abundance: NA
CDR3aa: CASSVDTNYGYTF
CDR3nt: TGTGCCAGCAGTGTCGACACTAACTATGGCTACACCTTC

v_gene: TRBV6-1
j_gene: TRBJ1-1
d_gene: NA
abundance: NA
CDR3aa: CASSEGANTEAFF
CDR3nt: TGTGCCAGCAGTGAGGGGGCGAACACTGAAGCTTTCTTT

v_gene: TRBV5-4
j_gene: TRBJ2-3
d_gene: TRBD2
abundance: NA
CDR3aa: CASSPVGLAGDTQYF
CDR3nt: TGTGCCAGCAGCCCAGTGGGACTAGCTGGAGATACGCAGTATTTT

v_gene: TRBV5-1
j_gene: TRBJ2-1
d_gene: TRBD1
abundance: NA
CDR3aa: CASSLAGTVYNEQFF
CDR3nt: TGCGCCAGCAGCTTGGCCGGGACAGTATACAATGAGCAGTTCTTC

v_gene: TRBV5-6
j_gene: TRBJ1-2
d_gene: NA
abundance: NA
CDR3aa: CASSFQDGKEGGYTF
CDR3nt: TGTGCCAGCAGCTTCCAGGACGGGAAAGAGGGTGGCTACACCTTC